Listed below are T cell receptor beta chains from one sample, sequenced in a study of blood T cell repertoires in COVID-19. Produced via immunoSEQ multiplex PCR; TCRdb's table is partial and in-frame only. This repertoire shows fewer than 350,000 clones, 85% found once; its top ten account for around 2%. The sample comprised PBMCs or T cells enriched from blood (not recorded which). The receptors originated from a woman aged 25 to 39 who had been exposed to COVID-19. CDR3s include the opening cysteine and the closing phenylalanine or tryptophan. The D gene is left open where the match is weak. Not all rows give a size; the values are once, few, many and, for expanded clones, a class.

.	few	TRBJ1-3	TRBV7-2	CASSWFRERSSGNTIYF	TGTGCCAGCAGCTGGTTCAGGGAAAGAAGCTCTGGAAACACCATATATTTT
TRBD1	.	TRBJ2-3	TRBV9	CASSGPTGLPDTQYF	TGTGCCAGCAGCGGACCGACAGGGTTGCCAGATACGCAGTATTTT
TRBD1	many	TRBJ1-1	TRBV5-1	CASSARTGGNTEAFF	TGCGCCAGCAGCGCACGGACAGGGGGCAACACTGAAGCTTTCTTT
TRBD1	once	TRBJ1-5	TRBV11-2	CASSPLPGQGASNQPQHF	TGTGCCAGCAGCCCACTGCCGGGACAGGGGGCAAGCAATCAGCCCCAGCATTTT
TRBD2	.	TRBJ2-1	TRBV11-3	CASSPRGGGADNEQFF	TGTGCCAGCAGCCCTAGGGGCGGGGGGGCTGACAATGAGCAGTTCTTC
.	.	TRBJ2-1	TRBV28	CASSPYLGRADRDEQFF	TGTGCCAGCAGTCCATACCTCGGGAGGGCCGACAGGGATGAGCAGTTCTTC
.	.	TRBJ1-5	TRBV21-1	CASSKRCNQPQHF	TGTGCCAGCAGCAAACGGTGCAATCAGCCCCAGCATTTT
.	.	TRBJ1-5	TRBV2	CASSEDSWQPQHF	TGTGCCAGCAGTGAAGACAGCTGGCAGCCCCAGCATTTT
TRBD2	.	TRBJ2-5	TRBV18	CASSTSGSTETQYF	TGTGCCAGCTCCACTAGCGGGAGCACAGAGACCCAGTACTTC
TRBD2	.	TRBJ2-1	TRBV5-4	CASRPWTSGVSEQFF	TGTGCCAGCAGACCCTGGACTAGCGGGGTTAGTGAGCAGTTCTTC
TRBD1	once	TRBJ1-4	TRBV9	CASSLTGLGNEKLFF	TGTGCCAGCAGCTTGACAGGGTTGGGTAATGAAAAACTGTTTTTT
.	once	TRBJ1-4	TRBV28	CASSPFFNEKLFF	TGTGCCAGCAGTCCCTTTTTTAATGAAAAACTGTTTTTT
TRBD2	.	TRBJ2-7	TRBV9	CASSPGSSGGYEQYF	TGTGCCAGCAGCCCAGGGTCTAGCGGGGGTTACGAGCAGTACTTC
.	.	TRBJ1-1	TRBV5-1	CASSVEKTGNTEAFF	TGCGCCAGCAGCGTGGAAAAAACAGGGAACACTGAAGCTTTCTTT
.	.	TRBJ2-7	TRBV28	CASSGASDFSYEQYF	TGTGCCAGCAGTGGGGCCAGCGACTTTTCCTACGAGCAGTACTTC
.	.	TRBJ1-1	TRBV6-1	CASSEYRASATEAFF	TGTGCCAGCAGTGAATACAGGGCGTCGGCCACTGAAGCTTTCTTT
TRBD1	.	TRBJ1-2	TRBV10-3	CAISEAGGSYGYTF	TGTGCCATCAGTGAAGCAGGGGGCAGCTATGGCTACACCTTC
.	.	TRBJ1-5	TRBV18	CASSPVDLPRNNQPQHF	TGTGCCAGCTCACCAGTCGACCTCCCGCGGAACAATCAGCCCCAGCATTTT
TRBD1	.	TRBJ2-7	TRBV2	CASGQEYEQYF	TGTGCCAGCGGACAGGAGTACGAGCAGTACTTC
.	.	TRBJ2-2	TRBV7-3	CASSLGTRSTGELFF	TGTGCCAGCAGCTTAGGAACTAGGAGTACCGGGGAGCTGTTTTTT
.	.	TRBJ1-4	TRBV30	CAWSVRLVATNEKLFF	TGTGCCTGGAGTGTACGGCTAGTAGCAACTAATGAAAAACTGTTTTTT
TRBD1	.	TRBJ1-3	TRBV30	CAWSKGASGNTIYF	TGTGCCTGGAGTAAGGGGGCCTCTGGAAACACCATATATTTT
.	.	TRBJ1-5	TRBV5-1	CASSPTGQPHQPQHF	TGCGCCAGCAGCCCCACCGGACAGCCTCATCAGCCCCAGCATTTT
.	few	TRBJ1-3	TRBV13	CASSGRTAGHGNTIYF	TGTGCCAGCAGCGGGCGGACAGCAGGTCACGGAAACACCATATATTTT
.	.	TRBJ2-3	TRBV3-1/TRBV3-2	CASSQRTGTDTQYF	TGTGCCAGCAGCCAACGTACAGGGACAGATACGCAGTATTTT
TRBD2	few	TRBJ2-5	TRBV11-2	CASSLETSGQETQYF	TGTGCCAGCAGCTTAGAGACTAGCGGACAAGAGACCCAGTACTTC
.	once	TRBJ1-1	TRBV30	CAWSAGSTEAFF	TGTGCCTGGTCGGCGGGGAGCACTGAAGCTTTCTTT
.	.	TRBJ1-2	TRBV9	CASSARTAEIDGYTF	TGTGCCAGCAGCGCTCGGACAGCAGAAATTGATGGCTACACCTTC
.	.	TRBJ2-3	TRBV3-1/TRBV3-2	CASSQDFSDTQYF	TGTGCCAGCAGCCAAGACTTCTCAGATACGCAGTATTTT
.	once	TRBJ2-2	TRBV30	CAWSHGLHGELFF	TGTGCCTGGAGTCACGGACTGCACGGGGAGCTGTTTTTT
TRBD1	.	TRBJ2-7	TRBV28	CASSSPGRTGPYEQYF	TGTGCCAGCAGTTCGCCCGGACGGACAGGGCCCTACGAGCAGTACTTC
TRBD1	.	TRBJ1-1	TRBV10-3	CAIMAGGLGTEAFF	TGTGCCATCATGGCAGGGGGACTCGGAACTGAAGCTTTCTTT
.	.	TRBJ1-6	TRBV28	CASGLRGYNSPLHF	TGTGCCAGCGGCCTACGGGGATATAATTCACCCCTCCACTTT
.	few	TRBJ1-1	TRBV6-5	CASSYSGNSGTEAFF	TGTGCCAGCAGTTACTCTGGCAACTCGGGCACTGAAGCTTTCTTT
.	.	TRBJ1-1	TRBV21-1	CASSIIWTGTAEAFF	TGTGCCAGCAGCATCATCTGGACAGGGACCGCTGAAGCTTTCTTT
.	.	TRBJ2-3	TRBV5-4	CASSLMPPERSTDTQYF	TGTGCCAGCAGCTTGATGCCGCCTGAGCGTAGCACAGATACGCAGTATTTT
.	.	TRBJ2-7	TRBV12-3/TRBV12-4	CASRLDNYEQYF	TGTGCCAGCAGACTTGACAACTACGAGCAGTACTTC
.	.	TRBJ1-2	TRBV14	CASSPLGRYDHGYTF	TGTGCCAGCAGCCCACTAGGGAGGTACGATCATGGCTACACCTTC
TRBD1	.	TRBJ1-6	TRBV4-2	CASSQEGTGTSPLHF	TGTGCCAGCAGCCAAGAAGGGACAGGGACTTCACCCCTCCACTTT
.	few	TRBJ1-2	TRBV2	CASSGAGIGLGYTF	TGTGCCAGCAGTGGGGCGGGAATCGGGCTCGGCTACACCTTC
.	.	TRBJ2-7	TRBV25-1	CASSEQGYEQYF	TGTGCCAGCAGTGAGCAGGGTTACGAGCAGTACTTC
.	.	TRBJ1-1	TRBV2	CASSHTGPNTEAFF	TGTGCCAGCAGTCATACAGGGCCGAACACTGAAGCTTTCTTT
.	many	TRBJ2-7	TRBV13	CASSTDREGEQYF	TGTGCCAGCAGCACGGACAGGGAGGGGGAGCAGTACTTC
TRBD2	.	TRBJ2-3	TRBV7-2	CASSFIAGVPDTQYF	TGTGCCAGCAGCTTCATAGCGGGGGTACCAGATACGCAGTATTTT
TRBD2	.	TRBJ2-1	TRBV4-3	CASSQVIGGAHEQFF	TGCGCCAGCAGCCAAGTCATCGGGGGGGCACATGAGCAGTTCTTC
TRBD1	.	TRBJ1-2	TRBV9	CASSTRQGIRGYTF	TGTGCCAGCAGCACCCGACAGGGAATTCGTGGCTACACCTTC
TRBD2	.	TRBJ2-1	TRBV14	CASSEEAGDNEQFF	TGTGCCAGCAGCGAAGAAGCGGGAGACAATGAGCAGTTCTTC
.	once	TRBJ1-1	TRBV11-2	CASRLDTGWRMNTEAFF	TGTGCCAGCAGGCTAGACACAGGGTGGCGAATGAACACTGAAGCTTTCTTT
TRBD2	.	TRBJ2-7	TRBV7-2	CARRGVKTYEQYF	TGTGCGAGACGGGGGGTCAAAACCTACGAGCAGTACTTC
.	.	TRBJ1-2	TRBV25-1	CASSAGVGGYTF	TGTGCCAGCAGTGCAGGGGTTGGCGGCTACACCTTC
.	once	TRBJ1-5	TRBV6-4	CASSVEEGQPQHF	TGTGCCAGCAGTGTGGAGGAGGGTCAGCCCCAGCATTTT
.	.	TRBJ1-1	TRBV30	CAWSSGVRTEAFF	TGTGCCTGGAGTTCCGGGGTGCGCACTGAAGCTTTCTTT
TRBD2	.	TRBJ2-3	TRBV28	CASSLILAGTSTDTQYF	TGTGCCAGCAGTTTAATCCTAGCGGGAACTAGCACAGATACGCAGTATTTT
TRBD1	.	TRBJ1-1	TRBV9	CASSAGTGIEAFF	TGTGCCAGCAGCGCGGGGACAGGGATTGAAGCTTTCTTT
TRBD1	.	TRBJ1-4	TRBV5-6	CASSRAGGPNEKLFF	TGTGCCAGCAGTCGGGCAGGGGGGCCGAATGAAAAACTGTTTTTT
.	.	TRBJ2-7	TRBV28	CASSLGLTYEQYF	TGTGCCAGCAGTTTGGGCCTGACCTACGAGCAGTACTTC
.	.	TRBJ2-1	TRBV12-3/TRBV12-4	CASSLFFNEQFF	TGTGCCAGCAGTTTATTCTTCAATGAGCAGTTCTTC